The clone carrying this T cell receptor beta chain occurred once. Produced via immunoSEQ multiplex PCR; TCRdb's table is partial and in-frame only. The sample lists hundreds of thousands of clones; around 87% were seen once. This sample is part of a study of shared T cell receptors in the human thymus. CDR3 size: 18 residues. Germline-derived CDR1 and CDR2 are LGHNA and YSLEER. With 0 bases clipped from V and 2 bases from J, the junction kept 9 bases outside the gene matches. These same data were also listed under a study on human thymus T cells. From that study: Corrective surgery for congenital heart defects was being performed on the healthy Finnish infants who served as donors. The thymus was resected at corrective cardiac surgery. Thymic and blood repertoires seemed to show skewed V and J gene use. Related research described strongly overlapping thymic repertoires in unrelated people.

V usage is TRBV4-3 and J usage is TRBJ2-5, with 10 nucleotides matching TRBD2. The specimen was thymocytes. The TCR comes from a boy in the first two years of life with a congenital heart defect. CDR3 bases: TGCGCCAGCAGCCAAGATCCGAAAAGCGGGAGGGGGCAAGAGACCCAGTACTTC. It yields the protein CASSQDPKSGRGQETQYF.